One T cell receptor beta chain is described in this entry. The antigen is not known. The entry originates in a study of cytomegalovirus exposure and HLA in healthy donors. Study-wide results and caveats: The study recorded some 160 TCR beta chains that were cytomegalovirus-associated.

TCRdb's table, derived via immunoSEQ multiplex PCR, lists solely in-frame clones and lacks some. Of tens of thousands of clones listed, 94% are singletons. V gave up 5 bases and J gave up 5 bases, with 7 bases separating them. CDR1 DFQATT and CDR2 SNEGSKA come from the germline V gene (reference sequence). The CDR3 spans 11 residues. This chain uses TRBV20-1 with TRBJ2-1; D uncertain. What was sequenced was PBMCs. The TCR originated in a woman aged 18-29 years in good health and CMV-seropositive. In nucleotides, the CDR3 is TGCAGTGCTCAGCGTAACAATGAGCAGTTCTTC. This translates into CSAQRNNEQFF.